What follows are 27 T cell receptor beta chains derived from one specimen sequenced in a study of beta chain features in type 1 diabetes. TCRB transcripts that were expressed got sequenced, as all of the isolated RNA had been reverse transcribed. The method was immunoSEQ multiplex PCR; TCRdb's version includes in-frame clones alone and lacks a portion of them. The sample records 35,000 or so clones, roughly two thirds being singletons. The sequenced sample was Tregs from blood. Receptor source: a woman in her 30s in good health.

The V call is TRBV19, the J call TRBJ2-1; 9 nucleotides align to TRBD1. V shed 4 bases and J 10 bases; nucleotides not matched to a gene: 5. This CDR3 is 13 amino acids long. Germline values: CDR1 LNHDA, CDR2 SQIVND (reference sequence). For the CDR3, the DNA is TGTGCCAGTAGTACCCTCGACAGGGGGGAGCAGTTCTTC. This encodes CASSTLDRGEQFF.

J is TRBJ2-7 and V is TRBV7-2; 7 bases match TRBD1. With 5 bases clipped from V and 4 bases from J, the junction kept 8 bases outside the gene matches. Germline values: CDR1 SGHTA, CDR2 FQGNSA. The CDR3 spans 14 residues. CDR3 amino acids: CASSPRQGLYEQYF. DNA for the CDR3: TGTGCCAGCAGCCCCCGACAGGGTCTGTACGAGCAGTACTTC.

This clone was seen a single time. This chain links TRBV11-3 with TRBJ2-3, with D uncertain. Trimming stripped 0 bases from V and 6 bases from J, with 10 bases between. The CDR3 consists of 14 residues. Germline loops: CDR1 SGHNT, CDR2 YENEEA. CDR3 coding DNA: TGTGCCAGCAGCTTAGATGGGCCCAGGGATACGCAGTATTTT. It yields the protein CASSLDGPRDTQYF. Combining the CDR3 with reference TRBV11-3 and TRBJ2-3 gives the whole variable domain EAGVVQSPRYKIIEKKQPVAFWCNPISGHNTLYWYLQNLGQGPELLIRYENEEAVDDSQLPKDRFSAERLKGVDSTLKIQPAELGDSAVYLCASSLDGPRDTQYFGPGTRLTVL.

This clone was counted only a few times. The chain carries TRBV5-1 and TRBJ1-1; D remains unclear. The CDR3 spans 14 residues. Germline V gene data show CDR1 as SGHRS and CDR2 as YFSETQ. V lost 6 bases and J 7 bases, leaving 19 bases between the germline ends. CDR3 DNA: TGCGCCAGCAACCAAATGGCGGGGAATGGTGAAGCTTTCTTT. Translating it yields CASNQMAGNGEAFF.

V usage is TRBV4-2 and J usage is TRBJ2-3; possible D gene TRBD1, 6 bases. CDR3 length: 15 amino acids. In germline, CDR1 is LGHNA, CDR2 YNFKEQ. V was trimmed by 0 bases and J by 4 bases, leaving 11 bases between them. This chain's CDR3 is CASSQEARGSDTQYF. CDR3 nucleotide sequence: TGTGCCAGCAGCCAAGAAGCTAGGGGGTCAGATACGCAGTATTTT.

The J gene is TRBJ2-1, the V gene TRBV5-1, with 7 positions matching TRBD2. The germline V gene has CDR1 SGHRS and CDR2 YFSETQ. The CDR3 spans 15 residues. With V trimmed by 4 bases and J by 2 bases, 6 bases remained unmatched. The CDR3 region is CASSGGSLTYNEQFF. The CDR3 DNA follows: TGCGCCAGCAGCGGCGGGAGCCTTACCTACAATGAGCAGTTCTTC. Using reference TRBV5-1 and TRBJ2-1 for the parts outside the CDR3, the full variable domain is KAGVTQTPRYLIKTRGQQVTLSCSPISGHRSVSWYQQTPGQGLQFLFEYFSETQRNKGNFPGRFSGRQFSNSRSEMNVSTLELGDSALYLCASSGGSLTYNEQFFGPGTRLTVL.

The rearrangement joins TRBV7-2 to TRBJ1-5, with TRBD1 as a possible D gene (6 bases). The length of the CDR3 is 14 residues. V was trimmed by 3 bases and J by 2 bases, leaving 8 bases between them. The germline V gene encodes CDR1 SGHTA and CDR2 FQGNSA. The CDR3 here is CASSFRTGNQPQHF. As DNA, the CDR3 is TGTGCCAGCAGCTTCCGGACAGGCAATCAGCCCCAGCATTTT. The whole variable domain, filled in from reference TRBV7-2 and TRBJ1-5, reads GAGVSQSPSNKVTEKGKDVELRCDPISGHTALYWYRQSLGQGLEFLIYFQGNSAPDKSGLPSDRFSAERTGGSVSTLTIQRTQQEDSAVYLCASSFRTGNQPQHFGDGTRLSIL.

V and J are TRBV7-8 and TRBJ2-1; 13 bases match TRBD2. The trim removed 0 bases at V and 4 bases at J, leaving 3 bases unmatched. Germline V gene sequence: CDR1 SGHVS, CDR2 FQNEAQ. The CDR3 totals 17 residues. CDR3 sequence reads: CASSLALAGGPYNEQFF. In nucleotides, the CDR3 is TGTGCCAGCAGCTTAGCACTAGCGGGAGGGCCTTACAATGAGCAGTTCTTC.

The V and J genes are TRBV6-5 and TRBJ2-4, with D uncertain. This CDR3 spans 15 amino acids. With 6 bases removed from V and 1 base from J, the gap between germline ends came to 13 bases. The germline gives CDR1 MNHEY, CDR2 SVGAGI. The CDR3 is CASRISPLAKNIQYF. CDR3 nucleotide sequence: TGTGCCAGCAGGATTAGCCCCCTGGCCAAAAACATTCAGTACTTC.

The chain employs TRBV7-3 and TRBJ2-5; 13 bases fit TRBD2. The CDR3 spans 14 residues. Looked up from germline, CDR1 is SGHTA and CDR2 is FQGTGA. V dropped 4 bases and J dropped 7; count of bases not matched to a gene: 3. CDR3 bases: TGTGCCAGCAGCTGGACTAGCGGGAGTGGGACCCAGTACTTC. Residues: CASSWTSGSGTQYF.

The chain has TRBV6-6 and TRBJ2-7; TRBD1 is a possible D gene (6 bases). In germline, CDR1 is MNHNY, CDR2 SVGAGI (reference sequence). Trimming stripped 0 bases from V and 7 bases from J, with 10 bases between. The CDR3 sequence is 13 residues long. For the CDR3, the DNA is TGTGCCAGCAGTTACTCGATCCAGGGGGAGCAGTACTTC. It encodes CASSYSIQGEQYF.

DNA of the CDR3: TGCGCCAGCAGCTTGAGGGGCAGGTACTACGAGCAGTACTTC. Its protein product is CASSLRGRYYEQYF. The chain recombines TRBV5-1 with TRBJ2-7; possibly TRBD1 for D (5 bases). This CDR3 region has 14 residues. Germline V gene lookup returns CDR1 SGHRS and CDR2 YFSETQ. V lost 1 base to trimming and J lost 3 bases, with 11 bases between them.

This chain connects TRBV11-3 to TRBJ2-1; weak D call: TRBD1 (6 bases). Trimming stripped 5 bases from V and 6 bases from J, with 11 bases between. CDR1 is SGHNT, CDR2 YENEEA, per germline. The CDR3 is made up of 13 amino acids. CDR3 residues: CASSITGPNEQFF. CDR3 DNA sequence: TGTGCCAGCAGCATAACAGGGCCCAATGAGCAGTTCTTC. The full variable domain, with the rest looked up from reference TRBV11-3 and TRBJ2-1, is EAGVVQSPRYKIIEKKQPVAFWCNPISGHNTLYWYLQNLGQGPELLIRYENEEAVDDSQLPKDRFSAERLKGVDSTLKIQPAELGDSAVYLCASSITGPNEQFFGPGTRLTVL.

This clone was detected a few times. V and J are TRBV4-3 and TRBJ2-7; the D is unclear. This CDR3 contains 16 residues. Per the germline V gene, CDR1 is LGHNA and CDR2 is YSLEER. V lost 0 bases, J lost 4 bases, and 16 bases lay in between. CDR3 in amino acids: CASSQDVFPSVYEQYF. DNA for the CDR3: TGCGCCAGCAGCCAAGATGTGTTTCCGAGCGTATACGAGCAGTACTTC.

The rearrangement links TRBV6-5 to TRBJ2-1, with D unresolved. V was trimmed by 2 bases and J by 8 bases, leaving 10 bases between them. The length of the CDR3 is 13 residues. Germline lookup yields CDR1 MNHEY and CDR2 SVGAGI. In DNA form, the CDR3 reads TGTGCCAGCAGTTACGGAGCCCGTGATGAGCAGTTCTTC. Its translation: CASSYGARDEQFF.

This clone was recorded a few times. V and J are TRBV5-4 and TRBJ2-3; 8 nucleotides align to TRBD2. CDR1 SGHNT and CDR2 YYREEE come from the germline V gene (reference sequence). This CDR3 region has 13 residues. Trimming cost V 3 bases and J 6 bases; bases outside gene matches: 3. The CDR3 sequence: CASSSGLGDTQYF. The DNA of the CDR3 is TGTGCCAGCAGCTCGGGACTAGGGGATACGCAGTATTTT.

The chain combines TRBV30 with TRBJ2-3; D is undetermined. The V end was cut by 4 bases, the J end by 1 base, with 9 bases between. From germline, CDR1 is GTSNPN and CDR2 SVGIG (reference sequence). CDR3 length equals 13 residues. CDR3 bases: TGTGCCTGGAAGATGGCTGGCACAGATACGCAGTATTTT. Encoded protein: CAWKMAGTDTQYF. The whole variable domain, remainder taken from reference TRBV30 and TRBJ2-3, is SQTIHQWPATLVQPVGSPLSLECTVEGTSNPNLYWYRQAAGRGLQLLFYSVGIGQISSEVPQNLSASRPQDRQFILSSKKLLLSDSGFYLCAWKMAGTDTQYFGPGTRLTVL.

This clone was found a few times. This chain links TRBV6-6 with TRBJ1-2; TRBD1 aligns across 11 bases. The CDR3 consists of 13 residues. CDR1 is MNHNY and CDR2 is SVGAGI in the germline V gene (reference sequence). Germline trimming cut 9 bases from V and 8 bases from J; bases unmatched to any gene: 8. The CDR3 sequence: CASKDRGQLGYTF. CDR3 sequence (DNA): TGTGCCAGTAAGGACAGGGGGCAATTGGGCTACACCTTC.

The chain employs TRBV11-2 and TRBJ2-1; 7 bases are shared with TRBD2. Germline V CDR1 and CDR2: SGHAT, FQNNGV. This CDR3 comprises 16 residues. J gave up 3 bases and V 1 base, and 6 bases lay outside the gene matches. In nucleotides, the CDR3 is TGTGCCAGCAGCTTAGTGGGGGGAGGGCTCTACAATGAGCAGTTCTTC. Its protein product is CASSLVGGGLYNEQFF. Variable domain in full (rest from reference TRBV11-2 and TRBJ2-1): EAGVAQSPRYKIIEKRQSVAFWCNPISGHATLYWYQQILGQGPKLLIQFQNNGVVDDSQLPKDRFSAERLKGVDSTLKIQPAKLEDSAVYLCASSLVGGGLYNEQFFGPGTRLTVL.

The chain uses TRBV15 and TRBJ1-1; perhaps TRBD1 as D (5 bases). CDR1 LNHNV and CDR2 YYDKDF come from the germline V gene (reference sequence). CDR3 length: 13 residues. V gave up 5 bases and J gave up 5 bases, with 12 bases separating them. The CDR3 DNA reads TGTGCCACCAGCGGATCAGGGTGGACTGAAGCTTTCTTT. Translating gives CATSGSGWTEAFF.

This sequence joins TRBV4-3 and TRBJ2-7; 11 bases map to TRBD2. CDR3 size: 15 residues. Germline V gene data show CDR1 as LGHNA and CDR2 as YSLEER. With 1 base clipped from V and 6 bases from J, the junction kept 5 bases outside the gene matches. Here the CDR3 reads CASSQVTSGRFEQYF. The DNA for the CDR3 is TGCGCCAGCAGCCAAGTAACTAGCGGGAGATTCGAGCAGTACTTC.

The sample holds one count of this clone. The chain recombines TRBV7-3 with TRBJ1-1, with D hard to call. CDR3 length: 16 amino acids. CDR1 and CDR2 (germline): SGHTA, FQGTGA. V was clipped by 3 bases and J by 1 base, with 15 bases between them. Here the CDR3 reads CASSFLPGRANTEAFF. CDR3 DNA: TGTGCCAGCAGCTTTCTTCCGGGTCGAGCGAACACTGAAGCTTTCTTT.

Details on this clone: One end of the junction varies from germline; a read error may be responsible. The rearrangement uses TRBV2 and TRBJ2-5; 9 nucleotides align to TRBD2. The CDR3 length is 11 residues. Looked up from germline, CDR1 is SNHLY and CDR2 is FYNNEI. The CDR3 sequence: CASRTGLAINF. CDR3 in DNA: TGTGCCAGCAGGACCGGACTAGCGATTAACTTC.

The chain uses TRBV30 and TRBJ2-3, with 14 nucleotides matching TRBD2. V was pared by 0 bases and J by 2 bases, with 4 bases of the junction left unmatched. The germline CDR1 and CDR2 sequences are GTSNPN and SVGIG (reference sequence). The CDR3 extends over 17 amino acids. Written as DNA, the CDR3 is TGTGCCTGGAGTGTAGGGACTAGCGGGGGCTACACAGATACGCAGTATTTT. This codes for CAWSVGTSGGYTDTQYF.

This clone was observed a few times. This rearrangement joins TRBV29-1 to TRBJ2-1; D not resolved. CDR3 length: 13 residues. Germline V gives CDR1 SQVTM, CDR2 ANQGSEA. The V end was cut by 1 base, the J end by 5 bases, with 9 bases between. Here the CDR3 reads CSVEARTDNEQFF. Written as DNA, the CDR3 is TGCAGCGTTGAAGCCCGAACAGACAATGAGCAGTTCTTC.

There are a few counts of this clone. The gene calls are TRBV11-2 and TRBJ2-7; the match to TRBD2 covers 8 bases. Losses at the gene ends were 3 bases for V and 9 bases for J; bases not matched to a gene: 19. The germline gives CDR1 SGHAT, CDR2 FQNNGV. The CDR3 contains 17 residues. The CDR3 coding sequence is TGTGCCAGCAGCTTTCTAGGGGTCGGTGTAGCGGGGACCGGGCAGTACTTC. Translated: CASSFLGVGVAGTGQYF.

V gene TRBV11-1 combines with J gene TRBJ1-2, with D perhaps matching TRBD1 (5 bases). Germline CDR1 is SGHAT and CDR2 is FQDESV (reference sequence). V lost 5 bases and J 7 bases, leaving 14 bases between the germline ends. The CDR3 loop spans 13 amino acids. In nucleotides, the CDR3 is TGTGCCAGCAGCGTCGGACTCGGGGGTGGCTACACCTTC. Amino acid sequence: CASSVGLGGGYTF.